This T cell receptor (beta chain) was documented in a study of T cell responses to AZD1222 COVID-19 vaccine. Findings and limits, study-wide: At study baseline, merely six AZD1222 recipients were seropositive. Of spike-specific TCRs, nearly half reportedly target regions left unmutated in variants.

V dropped 2 bases and J dropped 3 bases, with 17 bases sitting between them. CDR1 and CDR2 (germline): SGHVS, FQNEAQ. This CDR3 has 16 residues. TCRdb's table, derived via immunoSEQ multiplex PCR, lists solely in-frame clones and lacks some. The table includes around 130,000 clones, roughly 90% detected once. Regarding this clone: Antigen specificity is unknown.

The TCR originated in an adult in good health. The gene calls are TRBV7-8 and TRBJ2-7, with D tentatively TRBD1 (5 bases). The input for sequencing was peripheral blood, taken on day 0 of AZD1222 vaccination. The CDR3 region is CASSLFARQSRYEQYF. The DNA for the CDR3 is TGTGCCAGCAGCTTATTCGCCAGACAGTCGCGCTACGAGCAGTACTTC. Supplemented by reference TRBV7-8 and TRBJ2-7, the full variable domain reads GAGVSQSPRYKVAKRGQDVALRCDPISGHVSLFWYQQALGQGPEFLTYFQNEAQLDKSGLPSDRFFAERPEGSVSTLKIQRTQQEDSAVYLCASSLFARQSRYEQYFGPGTRLTVT.